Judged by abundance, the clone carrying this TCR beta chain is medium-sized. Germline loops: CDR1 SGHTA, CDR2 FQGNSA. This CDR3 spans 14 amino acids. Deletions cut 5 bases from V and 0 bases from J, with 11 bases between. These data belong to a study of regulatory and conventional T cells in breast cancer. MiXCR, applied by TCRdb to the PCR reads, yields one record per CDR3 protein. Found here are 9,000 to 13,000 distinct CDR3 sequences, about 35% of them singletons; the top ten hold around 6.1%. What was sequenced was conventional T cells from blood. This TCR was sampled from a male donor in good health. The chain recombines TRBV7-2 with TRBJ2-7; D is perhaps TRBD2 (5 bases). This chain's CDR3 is CASSTQTNSYEQYF. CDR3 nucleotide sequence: TGTGCCAGCAGCACCCAGACTAACTCCTACGAGCAGTACTTC.